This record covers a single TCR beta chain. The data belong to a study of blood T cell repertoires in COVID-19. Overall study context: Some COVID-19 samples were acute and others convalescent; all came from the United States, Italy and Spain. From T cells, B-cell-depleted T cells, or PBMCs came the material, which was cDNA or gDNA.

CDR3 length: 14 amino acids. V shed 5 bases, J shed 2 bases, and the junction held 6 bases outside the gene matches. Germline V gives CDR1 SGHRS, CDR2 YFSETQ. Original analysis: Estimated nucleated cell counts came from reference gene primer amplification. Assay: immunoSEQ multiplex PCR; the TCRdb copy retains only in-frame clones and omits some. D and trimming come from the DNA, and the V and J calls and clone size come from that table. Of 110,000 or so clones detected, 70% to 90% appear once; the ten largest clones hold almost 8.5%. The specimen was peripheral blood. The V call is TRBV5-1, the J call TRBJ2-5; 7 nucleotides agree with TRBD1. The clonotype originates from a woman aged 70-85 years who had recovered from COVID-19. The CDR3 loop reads CASSTGALQETQYF. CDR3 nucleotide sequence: TGCGCCAGCAGTACAGGGGCCTTACAAGAGACCCAGTACTTC.